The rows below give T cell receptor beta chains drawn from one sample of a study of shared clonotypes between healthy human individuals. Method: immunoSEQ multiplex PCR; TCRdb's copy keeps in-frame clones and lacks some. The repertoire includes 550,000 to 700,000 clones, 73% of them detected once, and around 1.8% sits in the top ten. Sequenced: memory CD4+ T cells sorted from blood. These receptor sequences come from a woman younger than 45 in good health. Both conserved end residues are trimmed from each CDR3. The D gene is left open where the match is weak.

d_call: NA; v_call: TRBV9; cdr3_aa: ASSERGPAGYT
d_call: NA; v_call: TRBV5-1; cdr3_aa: ASSFSVRNTEAF
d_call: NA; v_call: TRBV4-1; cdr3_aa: ASSQSAGSSKNIQY
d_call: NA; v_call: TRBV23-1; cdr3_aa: ASNDLTGSNQPQH
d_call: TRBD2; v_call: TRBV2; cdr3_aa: ASISRGSSYEQY
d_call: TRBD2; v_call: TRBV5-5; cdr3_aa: ASSLGLAPGELF
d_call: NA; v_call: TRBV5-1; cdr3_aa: ASSVGVSSGNTIY
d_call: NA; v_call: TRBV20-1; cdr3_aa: SAHNGQPQH
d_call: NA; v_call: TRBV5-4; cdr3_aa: ASSPSSVHNEQF
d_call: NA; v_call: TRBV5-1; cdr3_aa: ASSLEGLREQY
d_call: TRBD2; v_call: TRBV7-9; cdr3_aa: ASSQEGAGDPYEQY
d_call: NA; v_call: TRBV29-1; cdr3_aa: SVRNGWEQY
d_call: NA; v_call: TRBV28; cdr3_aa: ASRLLNEKLF
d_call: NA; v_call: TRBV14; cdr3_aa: ASSLAGMNTEAF
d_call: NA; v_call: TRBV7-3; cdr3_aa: ASSLVEGRGWTGELF
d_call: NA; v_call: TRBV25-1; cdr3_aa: ASSDFGRGDTEAF
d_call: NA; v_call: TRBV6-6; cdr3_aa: ASTPGGQTLYEQY
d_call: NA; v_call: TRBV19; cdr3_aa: ASSIDPVGKEAF
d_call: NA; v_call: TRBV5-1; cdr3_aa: ASSPDRPNTGELF
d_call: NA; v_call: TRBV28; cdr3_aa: ASSPLGGPNTEAF
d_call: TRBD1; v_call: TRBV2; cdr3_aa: ASREEDRANQPQH
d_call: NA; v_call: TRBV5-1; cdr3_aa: ASSLADDSTEAF
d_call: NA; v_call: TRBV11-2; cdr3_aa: ASSLDRGGDRRYEQY
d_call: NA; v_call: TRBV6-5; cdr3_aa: ASSYRPLADEQF
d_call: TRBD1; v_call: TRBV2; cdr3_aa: ASSEAQGVVSGANVLT
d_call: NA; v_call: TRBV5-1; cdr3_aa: ASSLEHRVPYEQY
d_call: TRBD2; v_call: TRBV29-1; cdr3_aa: STREGTQY
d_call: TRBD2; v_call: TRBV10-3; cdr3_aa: AISESGAGEGETQY
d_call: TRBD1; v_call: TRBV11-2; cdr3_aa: ASSLGGTGNSYNEQF
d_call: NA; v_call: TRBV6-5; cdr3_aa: ASSYRSGELF
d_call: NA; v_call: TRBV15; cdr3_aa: ATSRGTEETQY
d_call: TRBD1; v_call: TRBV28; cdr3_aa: ASTPQLTGGSGNQPQH
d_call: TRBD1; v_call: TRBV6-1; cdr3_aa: ASSPGQGSREQY
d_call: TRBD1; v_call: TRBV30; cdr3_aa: AWSAPDRDHEQY
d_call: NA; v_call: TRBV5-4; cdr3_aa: ASSLRTGSYEQY
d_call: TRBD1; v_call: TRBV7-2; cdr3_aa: ASSLVVYGTGGTDTQY
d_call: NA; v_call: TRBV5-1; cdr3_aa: ASRTAALVMNTEAF
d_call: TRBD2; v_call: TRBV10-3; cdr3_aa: AISVGSGSTDTQY
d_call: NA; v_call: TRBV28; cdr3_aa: ASSLKGPLNYGYT
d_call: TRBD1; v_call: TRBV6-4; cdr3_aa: ASRFMTGRSYSYNEQF
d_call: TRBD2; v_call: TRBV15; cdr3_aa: ATSRDIIGLAARRVNEQF
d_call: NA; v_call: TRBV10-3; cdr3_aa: AISVGLQETQY
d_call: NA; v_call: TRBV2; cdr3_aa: ASRMNGPGDT
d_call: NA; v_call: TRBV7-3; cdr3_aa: ASSLTARGDYSPLH
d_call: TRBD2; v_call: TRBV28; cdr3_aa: ASTRGGVGYEQY
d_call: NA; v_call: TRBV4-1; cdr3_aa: ASRKTWTASNYGYT
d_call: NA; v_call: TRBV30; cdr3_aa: AWLELQSGYT
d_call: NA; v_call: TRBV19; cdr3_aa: ASSIQGRGPYEQY
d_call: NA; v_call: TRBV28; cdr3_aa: ASSWSSGNTIY
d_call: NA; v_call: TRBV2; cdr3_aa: ASSESGYEGY
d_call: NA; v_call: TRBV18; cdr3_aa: ASSPPGSNYGYT
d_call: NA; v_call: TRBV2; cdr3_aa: ASNERALNEQF